This is a list of T cell receptor beta chains from one sample in a study of cytomegalovirus exposure and HLA in healthy donors. Clones were read by immunoSEQ multiplex PCR, and TCRdb kept only the in-frame ones, dropping some. This table has over 130,000 clones, 76% appearing once. The specimen was PBMCs. These receptors originate from a man aged 40-49 years in good health and CMV-seronegative. The CDR3 runs from the conserved cysteine through the conserved F or W. Rows give clone size only sometimes, using once, few, many, or a class for an expanded clone.

j_call: TRBJ2-3
clone_size: -
v_call: TRBV11-3
cdr3_aa: CASSLVPGGPTDTQYF

j_call: TRBJ2-5
clone_size: once
v_call: TRBV19
cdr3_aa: CASSSHSQETQYF

j_call: TRBJ2-3
clone_size: -
v_call: TRBV15
cdr3_aa: CATSREEGTDTQYF

j_call: TRBJ2-7
clone_size: -
v_call: TRBV27
cdr3_aa: CASSLAGVRYEQYF

j_call: TRBJ1-5
clone_size: few
v_call: TRBV19
cdr3_aa: CASELGGENQPQHF

j_call: TRBJ1-5
clone_size: -
v_call: TRBV28
cdr3_aa: CASSLIQTRGQPQHF

j_call: TRBJ2-4
clone_size: -
v_call: TRBV28
cdr3_aa: CASSTPGQGRHIQYF

j_call: TRBJ1-2
clone_size: -
v_call: TRBV6-5
cdr3_aa: CASSSPPRGQGGFF

j_call: TRBJ2-2
clone_size: -
v_call: TRBV28
cdr3_aa: CASSPTGDTGELFF

j_call: TRBJ1-6
clone_size: -
v_call: TRBV7-9
cdr3_aa: CASSLGGDGSPLHF

j_call: TRBJ1-2
clone_size: few
v_call: TRBV9
cdr3_aa: CASSSPDRAYGYTF

j_call: TRBJ2-5
clone_size: -
v_call: TRBV2
cdr3_aa: CASIAYSQETQYF

j_call: TRBJ2-7
clone_size: -
v_call: TRBV6-1
cdr3_aa: CAVGRVGTELYEQYF

j_call: TRBJ2-4
clone_size: once
v_call: TRBV10-1
cdr3_aa: CASRPKIASTKNIQYF

j_call: TRBJ2-2
clone_size: once
v_call: TRBV29-1
cdr3_aa: CSVDSAGASGELFF

j_call: TRBJ1-1
clone_size: -
v_call: TRBV28
cdr3_aa: CASFRQMNTEAFF

j_call: TRBJ2-7
clone_size: -
v_call: TRBV10-1
cdr3_aa: CASSSGTYEQYF

j_call: TRBJ1-2
clone_size: -
v_call: TRBV4-1
cdr3_aa: CASSQDSEIPAGGGYTF

j_call: TRBJ2-3
clone_size: -
v_call: TRBV7-9
cdr3_aa: CASSLGRGAVDTQYF

j_call: TRBJ2-5
clone_size: -
v_call: TRBV7-9
cdr3_aa: CSSSPPRTGRQETQYF

j_call: TRBJ1-2
clone_size: -
v_call: TRBV29-1
cdr3_aa: CSVDVGGTGGYTF

j_call: TRBJ2-1
clone_size: -
v_call: TRBV27
cdr3_aa: CASRTDRVGNEQFF

j_call: TRBJ2-7
clone_size: once
v_call: TRBV2
cdr3_aa: CASSEGTGRYEQYF

j_call: TRBJ1-2
clone_size: few
v_call: TRBV5-6
cdr3_aa: CASKVEAGGYTF

j_call: TRBJ1-4
clone_size: -
v_call: TRBV28
cdr3_aa: CASRGQNNEKLFF

j_call: TRBJ2-7
clone_size: -
v_call: TRBV9
cdr3_aa: CASSAAGAEAGEQYF

j_call: TRBJ2-1
clone_size: few
v_call: TRBV5-1
cdr3_aa: CASSPGASGVVNEQFF

j_call: TRBJ2-1
clone_size: -
v_call: TRBV28
cdr3_aa: CASSFNSYNEQFF

j_call: TRBJ1-1
clone_size: -
v_call: TRBV5-1
cdr3_aa: CASSPGDNTEAFF

j_call: TRBJ2-7
clone_size: -
v_call: TRBV18
cdr3_aa: CASSPPGGEPYEQYF

j_call: TRBJ2-7
clone_size: -
v_call: TRBV28
cdr3_aa: CASSTHPGMGSYEQYF

j_call: TRBJ1-3
clone_size: -
v_call: TRBV28
cdr3_aa: CASSPHPGGSSGNTIYF

j_call: TRBJ2-2
clone_size: -
v_call: TRBV4-3
cdr3_aa: CASSRAAGGKYTGELFF

j_call: TRBJ1-2
clone_size: -
v_call: TRBV5-4
cdr3_aa: CASSQDPKGVRYGYTF

j_call: TRBJ2-7
clone_size: -
v_call: TRBV13
cdr3_aa: CASSLAGGTNSEQYF

j_call: TRBJ1-5
clone_size: -
v_call: TRBV6-1
cdr3_aa: CASSEGTGGASQPQHF

j_call: TRBJ2-2
clone_size: -
v_call: TRBV4-1
cdr3_aa: CASTPNTGELFF

j_call: TRBJ1-1
clone_size: -
v_call: TRBV5-5
cdr3_aa: CASSLGLRNTEAFF

j_call: TRBJ2-5
clone_size: -
v_call: TRBV27
cdr3_aa: CASSSTGPTYQETQYF

j_call: TRBJ2-4
clone_size: once
v_call: TRBV19
cdr3_aa: CASSMDLRGALAKNIQYF

j_call: TRBJ1-3
clone_size: few
v_call: TRBV10-1
cdr3_aa: CASTPGGSGNTIYF

j_call: TRBJ1-1
clone_size: -
v_call: TRBV9
cdr3_aa: CASSVNRDRNTEAFF

j_call: TRBJ1-2
clone_size: few
v_call: TRBV2
cdr3_aa: CASSGWTGEWIGEANYGYTF

j_call: TRBJ2-2
clone_size: -
v_call: TRBV6-4
cdr3_aa: CASSDGGLAGTGELFF

j_call: TRBJ2-1
clone_size: -
v_call: TRBV27
cdr3_aa: CASSLSFARTSSYNEQFF

j_call: TRBJ2-7
clone_size: -
v_call: TRBV7-9
cdr3_aa: CSSSLGRGLAGSEQYF

j_call: TRBJ2-7
clone_size: once
v_call: TRBV10-2
cdr3_aa: CANSTHGGSRSYEQYF

j_call: TRBJ2-7
clone_size: -
v_call: TRBV5-1
cdr3_aa: CASSLLQGYEQYF

j_call: -
clone_size: -
v_call: TRBV6-5
cdr3_aa: CASSTGTGTSEQYF

j_call: TRBJ2-1
clone_size: -
v_call: TRBV18
cdr3_aa: CASSPRQREGNNEQFF

j_call: TRBJ1-4
clone_size: -
v_call: TRBV7-6
cdr3_aa: CASSLRGGFEKLFF

j_call: TRBJ1-4
clone_size: -
v_call: TRBV6-1
cdr3_aa: CASSRTGEKLFF